This TCR beta chain was sequenced in a study of beta chain features in type 1 diabetes. Study context: Healthy donors and patients showed comparable age, gender and cell yields.

This clone turned up a few times. Its matching antigen is unknown. The whole isolated RNA underwent reverse transcription, so sequencing captured expressed TCRB transcripts. The repertoire was sequenced with immunoSEQ multiplex PCR; TCRdb's copy has only in-frame clones and lacks some. The table lists 500,000 to 700,000 clones, 15% to 17% of them singletons. V lost 5 bases to trimming and J lost 4 bases, with 3 bases between them. CDR3 length: 12 amino acids. CDR1 is MNHNY and CDR2 is SVGAGI in the germline V gene (reference sequence). Overall study results and limits: The study notes PCR might favor shorter templates equally in patients and controls. Type 1 diabetes patients had moderately but significantly shorter TCRB CDR3s in all four CD4+ subsets. cDNA sequencing could over-represent cells with high TCR expression.

Sequenced material: naive CD4+ T cells from blood. This clonotype was obtained from a man aged 18 to 30 in good health. The rearrangement joins TRBV6-6 to TRBJ2-6; D is uncertain. The CDR3 DNA reads as TGTGCCAGCAGTCACGGGGCCAACGTCCTGACTTTC. It encodes CASSHGANVLTF.